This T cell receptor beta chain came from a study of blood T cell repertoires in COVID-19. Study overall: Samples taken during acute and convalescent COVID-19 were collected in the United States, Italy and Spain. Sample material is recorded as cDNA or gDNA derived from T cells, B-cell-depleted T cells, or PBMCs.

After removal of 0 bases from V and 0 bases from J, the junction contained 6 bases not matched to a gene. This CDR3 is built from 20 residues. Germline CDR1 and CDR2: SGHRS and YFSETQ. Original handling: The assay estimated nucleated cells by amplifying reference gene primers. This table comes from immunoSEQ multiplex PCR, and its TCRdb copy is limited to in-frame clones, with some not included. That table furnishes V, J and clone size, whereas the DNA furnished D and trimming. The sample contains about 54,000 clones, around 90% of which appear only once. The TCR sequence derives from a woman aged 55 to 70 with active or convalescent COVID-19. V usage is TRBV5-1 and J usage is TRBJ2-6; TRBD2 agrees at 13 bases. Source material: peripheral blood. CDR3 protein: CASSLEPTSGGASGANVLTF. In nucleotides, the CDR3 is TGCGCCAGCAGCTTGGAACCAACTAGCGGGGGGGCCTCTGGGGCCAACGTCCTGACTTTC.